Sequencing of this T cell receptor beta chain was carried out in a study of shared clonotypes between healthy human individuals. Overall study results and limits: Depth was large, yet rarefaction showed that sorted-subset sequencing was incomplete. Memory subsets had estimated richness that was generally smaller than that of naive subsets. Sampling included only blood; tissue repertoires likely differ.

The germline CDR1 and CDR2 sequences are SGDLS and YYNGEE. V trimming: 4 bases; J trimming: 3 bases; junction bases outside the gene matches: 5. The CDR3 extends over 15 amino acids. The method was immunoSEQ multiplex PCR; TCRdb's version includes in-frame clones alone and lacks a portion of them. The table records around 1.6 million clones, around 98% of them present only once. Concerning this clone: Its antigen remains unidentified.

CD4+ cells underwent separation, giving CD45RA+ naive and CD45RA-negative memory subsets. The chain has TRBV9 and TRBJ2-7; TRBD2 matches 12 bases. Material for sequencing was naive CD4+ T cells sorted from blood. The subset is: CD45RA+ positively selected. The TCR was taken from a man aged 25-45 years in good health. CDR3 in amino acids: CASSPGLAGGYEQYF. In DNA, the CDR3 is TGTGCCAGCAGCCCGGGACTAGCGGGTGGCTACGAGCAGTACTTC.